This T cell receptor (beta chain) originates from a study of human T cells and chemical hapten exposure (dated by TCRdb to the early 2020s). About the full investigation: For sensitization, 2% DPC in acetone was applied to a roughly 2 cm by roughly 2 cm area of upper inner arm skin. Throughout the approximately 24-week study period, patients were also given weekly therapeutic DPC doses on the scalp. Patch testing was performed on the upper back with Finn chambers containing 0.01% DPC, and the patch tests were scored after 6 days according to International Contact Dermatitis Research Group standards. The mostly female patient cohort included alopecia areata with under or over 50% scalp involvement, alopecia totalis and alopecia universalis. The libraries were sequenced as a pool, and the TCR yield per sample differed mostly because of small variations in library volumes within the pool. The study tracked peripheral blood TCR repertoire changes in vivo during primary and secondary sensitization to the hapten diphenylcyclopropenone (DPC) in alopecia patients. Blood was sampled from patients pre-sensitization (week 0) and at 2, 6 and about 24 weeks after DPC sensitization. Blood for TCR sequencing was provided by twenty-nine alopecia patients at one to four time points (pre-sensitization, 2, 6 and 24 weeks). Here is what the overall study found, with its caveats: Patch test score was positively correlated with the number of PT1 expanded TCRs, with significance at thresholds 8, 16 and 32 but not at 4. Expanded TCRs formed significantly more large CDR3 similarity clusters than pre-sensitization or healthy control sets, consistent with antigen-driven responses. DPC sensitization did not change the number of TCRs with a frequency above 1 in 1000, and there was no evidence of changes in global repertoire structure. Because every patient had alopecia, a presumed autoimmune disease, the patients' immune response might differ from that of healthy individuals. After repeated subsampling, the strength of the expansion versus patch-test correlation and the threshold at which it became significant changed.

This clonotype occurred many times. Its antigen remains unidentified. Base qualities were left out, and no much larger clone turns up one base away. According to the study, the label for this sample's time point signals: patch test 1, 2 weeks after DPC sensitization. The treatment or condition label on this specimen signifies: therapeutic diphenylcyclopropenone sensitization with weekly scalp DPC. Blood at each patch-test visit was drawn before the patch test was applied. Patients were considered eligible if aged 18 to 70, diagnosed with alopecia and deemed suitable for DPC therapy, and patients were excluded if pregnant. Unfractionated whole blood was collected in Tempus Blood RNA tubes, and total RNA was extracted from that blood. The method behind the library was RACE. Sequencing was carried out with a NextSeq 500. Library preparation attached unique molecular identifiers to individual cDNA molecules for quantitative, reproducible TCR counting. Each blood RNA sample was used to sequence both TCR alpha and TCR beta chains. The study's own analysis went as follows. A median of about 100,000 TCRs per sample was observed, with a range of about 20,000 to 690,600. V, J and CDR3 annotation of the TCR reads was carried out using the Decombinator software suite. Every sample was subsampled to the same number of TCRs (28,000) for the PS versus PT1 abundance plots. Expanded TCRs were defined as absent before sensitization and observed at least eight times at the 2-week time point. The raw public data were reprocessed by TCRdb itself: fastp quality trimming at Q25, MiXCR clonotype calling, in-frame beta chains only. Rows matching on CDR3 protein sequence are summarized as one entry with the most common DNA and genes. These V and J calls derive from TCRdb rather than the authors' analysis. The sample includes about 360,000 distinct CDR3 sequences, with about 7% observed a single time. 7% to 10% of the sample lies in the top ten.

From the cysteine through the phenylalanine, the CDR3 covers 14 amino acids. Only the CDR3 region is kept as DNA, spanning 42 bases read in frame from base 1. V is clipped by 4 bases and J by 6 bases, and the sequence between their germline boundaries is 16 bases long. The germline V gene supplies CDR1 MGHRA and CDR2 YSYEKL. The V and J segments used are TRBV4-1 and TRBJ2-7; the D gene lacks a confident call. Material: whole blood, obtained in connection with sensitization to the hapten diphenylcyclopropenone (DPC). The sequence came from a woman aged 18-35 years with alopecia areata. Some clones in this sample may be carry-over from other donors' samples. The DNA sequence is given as TGCGCCAGCAGCCGCGGTGCTACAGCGCGCGAGCAGTACTTC. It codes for CASSRGATAREQYF.